Listed here is a single TCR beta chain. There were TCR beta CDR3 regions amplified from RNA transcripts. Primed by the HTBI set, a first-round RT-PCR was run on the TCR CDR3. TCRdb re-analysed the multiplex PCR reads in MiXCR, keeping a single row per CDR3 protein. The sample includes hundreds of thousands of distinct CDR3 sequences, 19% seen only once; the top ten take around 4%. Aged 18 to 65, the patients had hyperthyroidism that was newly diagnosed and had lasted under 2 months. PBMCs were sourced from less than 12 ml fresh peripheral blood. The data belong to a study of T cells in Graves' hyperthyroidism and ophthalmopathy. Germline loops: CDR1 MNHEY, CDR2 SMNVEV (reference sequence). The CDR3 runs 14 residues. Between the trimmed V and J ends, which lost 2 bases and 2 bases, there was a span of 9 bases.

The clonotype originates from a woman younger than 30 with Graves' hyperthyroidism. This chain connects TRBV27 to TRBJ1-2, with D perhaps TRBD1 (5 bases). Sequenced sample: blood. CDR3: CASSLAGQNYGYTF. CDR3 sequence (DNA): TGTGCCAGCAGTTTAGCAGGGCAGAACTATGGCTACACCTTC.